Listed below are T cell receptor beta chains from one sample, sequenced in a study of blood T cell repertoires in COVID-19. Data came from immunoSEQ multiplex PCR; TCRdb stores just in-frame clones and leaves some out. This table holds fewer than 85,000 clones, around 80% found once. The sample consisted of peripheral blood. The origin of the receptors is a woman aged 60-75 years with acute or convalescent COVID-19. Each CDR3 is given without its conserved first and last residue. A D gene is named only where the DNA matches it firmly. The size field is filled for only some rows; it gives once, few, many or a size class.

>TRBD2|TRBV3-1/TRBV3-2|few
ASSQIAGAAGTQY
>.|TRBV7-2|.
ASSFAGSTDTQY
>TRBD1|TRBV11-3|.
ASSPRDSTEAF
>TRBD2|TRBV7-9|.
ASSRIAGVGQETQY
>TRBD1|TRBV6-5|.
ASSATRGPDEQF
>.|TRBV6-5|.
ASSYANQGGYGYT
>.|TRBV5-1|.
ASRDVVNTEAF
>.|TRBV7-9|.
ASSPVSSYEQY
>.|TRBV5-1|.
ASSLGSATNEKLF
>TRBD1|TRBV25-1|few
ASSPWDRGRRTEAF
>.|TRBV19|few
ASSEGVYGYT
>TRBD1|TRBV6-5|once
ASRKTGAGELF
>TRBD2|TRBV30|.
AWSVSGGESSTDTQY
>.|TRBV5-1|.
ASSPRQGSYNEQF
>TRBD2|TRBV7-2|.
ASSKMLAGDHTGELF
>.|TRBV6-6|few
AHGSKDSSGNTIY
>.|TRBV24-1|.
ATSDTTKSYGYT
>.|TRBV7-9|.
ASSLAGVNTEAF
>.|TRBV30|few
AWSVQTGNEQY
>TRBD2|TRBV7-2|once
ASSGPGLAGATDTQY
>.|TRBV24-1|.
ATSDLPQGLGNNEQF
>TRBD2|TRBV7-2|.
ASSLAWTRYNEQF
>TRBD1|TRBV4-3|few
ASSQGAGTANTGELF
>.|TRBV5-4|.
ASSERQGGETQY
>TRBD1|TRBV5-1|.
ASSSGQVLTEAF
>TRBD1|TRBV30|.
AWSAWDRETEAF
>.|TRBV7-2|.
ASSQGMSNQPQH
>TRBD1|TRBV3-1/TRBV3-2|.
ASSQAQTGANYGYT
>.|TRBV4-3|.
ASSQNQGRSEKLF
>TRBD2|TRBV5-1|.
ASSLEPGLAGGRGQETQY
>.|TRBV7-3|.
ASSWGRPSSYNEQF
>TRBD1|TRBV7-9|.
ASSSTGGETQY
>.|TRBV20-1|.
SASGAHGNQPQH
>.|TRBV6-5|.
ASSRPLGVEQY
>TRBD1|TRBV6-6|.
ASSQRTGDGAPNEQF
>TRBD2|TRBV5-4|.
ASSFTSGGAPETQY
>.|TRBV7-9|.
ASSLGQGGRGTQPQH
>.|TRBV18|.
ASSRAAESYEQY
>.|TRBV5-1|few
ASSLAGGPLQPQH
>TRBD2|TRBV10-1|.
AIPGPGGDIQY
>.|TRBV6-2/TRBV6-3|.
ASSYTGANTGELF